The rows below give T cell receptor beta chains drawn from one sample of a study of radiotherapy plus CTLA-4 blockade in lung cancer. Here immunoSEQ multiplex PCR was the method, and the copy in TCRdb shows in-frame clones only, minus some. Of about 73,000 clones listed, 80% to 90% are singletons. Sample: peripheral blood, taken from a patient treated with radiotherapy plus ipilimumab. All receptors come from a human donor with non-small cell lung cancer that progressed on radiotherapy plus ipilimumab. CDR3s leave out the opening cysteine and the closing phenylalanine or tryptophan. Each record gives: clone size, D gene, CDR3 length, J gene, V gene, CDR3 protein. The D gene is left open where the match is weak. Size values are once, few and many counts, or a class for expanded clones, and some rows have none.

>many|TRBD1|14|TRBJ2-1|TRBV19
ASTEEGQGAPNEQF
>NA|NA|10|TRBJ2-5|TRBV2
ASVPLQETQY
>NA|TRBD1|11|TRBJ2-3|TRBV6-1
AIQDRGPDTQY
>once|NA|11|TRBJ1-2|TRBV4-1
ASSPQLRGGYT
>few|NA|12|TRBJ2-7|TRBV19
ASSIPGSTYEQY
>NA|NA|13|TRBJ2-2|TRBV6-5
ASSRGAGNTGELF
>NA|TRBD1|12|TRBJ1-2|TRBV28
ASISGTGGFGYT
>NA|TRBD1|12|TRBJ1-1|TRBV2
ASSIDRAGTEAF
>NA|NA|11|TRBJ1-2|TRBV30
AWRDDHASGYT
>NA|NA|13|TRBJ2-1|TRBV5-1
ASSRPTEYYNEQF
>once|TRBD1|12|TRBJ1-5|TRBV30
AWSHGTGKQPQH
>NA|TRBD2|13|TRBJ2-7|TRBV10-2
ASSRTLGSGDEQY
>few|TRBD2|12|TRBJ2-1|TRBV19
ASNPGLIYNEQF
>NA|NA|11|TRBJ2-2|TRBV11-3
ASSHGNTGELF
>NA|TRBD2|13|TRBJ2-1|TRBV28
ASSLSAGGHNEQF
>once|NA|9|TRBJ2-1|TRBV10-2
ASRQGGEQF
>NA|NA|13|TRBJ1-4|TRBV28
ASSFSRRSNEKLF
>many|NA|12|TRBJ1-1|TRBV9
ASSVGALNTEAF
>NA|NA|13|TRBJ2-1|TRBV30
AWSVRGRTYNEQF
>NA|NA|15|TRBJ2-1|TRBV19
ASSRVSSTNPNNEQF
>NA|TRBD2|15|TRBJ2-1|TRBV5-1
ASSRQELAGAYNEQF
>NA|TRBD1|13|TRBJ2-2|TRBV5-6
ASSLGAGGTGELF
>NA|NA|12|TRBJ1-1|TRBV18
ASSGVSMNTEAF
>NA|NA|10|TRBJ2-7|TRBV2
ASGPVGLEQY
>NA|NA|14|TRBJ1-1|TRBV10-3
AISGGSISGRAEAF
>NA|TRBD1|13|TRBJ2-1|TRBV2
ASIRRTGSNNEQF
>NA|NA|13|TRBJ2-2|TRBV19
ASSRVETNTGELF
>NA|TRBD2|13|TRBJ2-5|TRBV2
ASSNGLVQQETQY
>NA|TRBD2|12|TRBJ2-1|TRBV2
ASSSLAANNEQF
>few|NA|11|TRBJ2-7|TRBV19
ASSAGQIYEQY
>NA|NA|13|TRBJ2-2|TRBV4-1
ASSPVPTAPGELF
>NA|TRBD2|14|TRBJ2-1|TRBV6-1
ASSEPGLAVPNGQF
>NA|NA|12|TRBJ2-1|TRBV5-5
ASSWGAYSSEQF
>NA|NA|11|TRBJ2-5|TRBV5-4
ASSLVTDQTQY
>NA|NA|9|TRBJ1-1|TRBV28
ASSRYTEAF
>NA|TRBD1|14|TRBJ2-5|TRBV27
ASSLSGQVGLETQY
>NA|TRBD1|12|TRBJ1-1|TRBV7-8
ASSLQGATTEAF
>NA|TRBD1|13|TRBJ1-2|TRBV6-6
ASSQLRVTGYGYT
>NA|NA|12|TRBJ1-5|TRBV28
ASKKDGGFGPQH
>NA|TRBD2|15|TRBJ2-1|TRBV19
ASSMGGGRAPFNEQF
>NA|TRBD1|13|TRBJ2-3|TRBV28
ASTFSGRGQDTQY
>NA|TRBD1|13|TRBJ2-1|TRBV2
ASSEIGTGVHEQF
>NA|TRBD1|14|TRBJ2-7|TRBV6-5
ASSYSPTGLSYEQY